This T cell receptor (beta chain) was documented in a study of cytomegalovirus exposure and HLA in healthy donors. The PCR employed 60 Vbeta primers together with 13 Jbeta primers. Libraries were prepared by immunoSEQ multiplex PCR; TCRdb keeps only in-frame clonotypes and omits some of them. The repertoire includes 150,000 to 200,000 clones, 65% to 85% of them detected once, and around 2% sits in the top ten. Germline V gene data show CDR1 as SGHVS and CDR2 as FNYEAQ. The CDR3 runs to 15 residues. V lost 6 bases, J lost 9 bases, and 7 bases stayed unmatched. The sequenced sample consisted of PBMCs. This TCR derives from a man younger than 35 in good health and CMV-seronegative. The genes are TRBV7-6 and TRBJ2-1, with 14 bases that match TRBD2. The CDR3 is CASSLTSGGAVEQFF. In DNA form, the CDR3 reads TGTGCCAGCAGTCTGACTAGCGGGGGGGCCGTTGAGCAGTTCTTC.